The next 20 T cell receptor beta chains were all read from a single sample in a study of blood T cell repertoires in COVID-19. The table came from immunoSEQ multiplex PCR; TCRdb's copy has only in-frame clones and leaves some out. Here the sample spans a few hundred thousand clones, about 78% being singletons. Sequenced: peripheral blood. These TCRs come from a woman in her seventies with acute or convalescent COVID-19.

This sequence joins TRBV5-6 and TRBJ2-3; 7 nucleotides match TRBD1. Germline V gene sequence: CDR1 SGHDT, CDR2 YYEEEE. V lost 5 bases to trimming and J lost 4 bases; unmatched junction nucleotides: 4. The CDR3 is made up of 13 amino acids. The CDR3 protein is CASSFDRADTQYF. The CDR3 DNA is TGTGCCAGCAGTTTTGACAGGGCAGATACGCAGTATTTT.

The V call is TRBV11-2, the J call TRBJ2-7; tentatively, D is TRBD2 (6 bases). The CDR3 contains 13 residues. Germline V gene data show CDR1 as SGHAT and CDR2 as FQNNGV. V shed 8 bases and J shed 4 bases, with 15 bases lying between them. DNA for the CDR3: TGTGCCAGCGGGAACTGGAGGGGTTACGAGCAGTACTTC. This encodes CASGNWRGYEQYF.

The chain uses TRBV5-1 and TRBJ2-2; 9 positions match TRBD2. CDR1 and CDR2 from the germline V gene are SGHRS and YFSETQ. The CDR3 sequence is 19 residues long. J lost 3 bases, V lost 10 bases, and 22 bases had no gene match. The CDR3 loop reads CADPPLAGPKGEYTGELFF. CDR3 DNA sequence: TGCGCCGACCCCCCCCTAGCGGGGCCTAAAGGGGAATACACCGGGGAGCTGTTTTTT.

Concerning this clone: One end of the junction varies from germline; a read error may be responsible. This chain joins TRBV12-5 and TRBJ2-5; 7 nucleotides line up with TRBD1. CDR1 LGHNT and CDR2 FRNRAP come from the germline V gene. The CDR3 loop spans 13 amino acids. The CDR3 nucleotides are TGTGCTAGTGCTTTGACAGGGCGGGAGACCCAGTACTTC. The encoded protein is CASALTGRETQYF.

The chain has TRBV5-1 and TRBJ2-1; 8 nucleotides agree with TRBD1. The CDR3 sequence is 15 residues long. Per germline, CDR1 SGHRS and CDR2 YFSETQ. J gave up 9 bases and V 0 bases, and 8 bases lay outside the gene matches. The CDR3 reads CASSLAGTGSSEQFF. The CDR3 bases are TGCGCCAGCAGCTTGGCCGGGACAGGATCGAGTGAGCAGTTCTTC.

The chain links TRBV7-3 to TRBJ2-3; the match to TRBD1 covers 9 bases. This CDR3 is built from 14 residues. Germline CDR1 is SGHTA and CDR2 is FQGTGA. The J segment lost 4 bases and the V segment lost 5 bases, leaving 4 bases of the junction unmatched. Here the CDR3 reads CASSATGGADTQYF. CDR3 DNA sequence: TGTGCCAGCAGCGCAACAGGGGGCGCAGATACGCAGTATTTT.

CDR3 sequence (DNA): TGTGCCAGCAGCTTAGTCACTACCTTGGGGGAGCTGTTTTTT. Translated, it gives CASSLVTTLGELFF. The genes are TRBV7-8 and TRBJ2-2, with D hard to call. This CDR3 contains 14 residues. CDR1 is SGHVS and CDR2 is FQNEAQ in the germline V gene. The ends were cut back, 1 base at V and 8 bases at J, with 11 bases in the middle. The whole variable domain, remainder taken from reference TRBV7-8 and TRBJ2-2, is GAGVSQSPRYKVAKRGQDVALRCDPISGHVSLFWYQQALGQGPEFLTYFQNEAQLDKSGLPSDRFFAERPEGSVSTLKIQRTQQEDSAVYLCASSLVTTLGELFFGEGSRLTVL.

CDR3 in amino acids: CASSRTGDQVEQYF. As DNA, the CDR3 is TGTGCCAGCAGCAGGACAGGGGACCAGGTCGAGCAGTACTTC. The gene calls are TRBV7-2 and TRBJ2-7; 9 bases fit TRBD1. V lost 5 bases and J lost 6; bases outside the gene matches: 8. CDR1 is SGHTA, CDR2 FQGNSA, per germline. The length of the CDR3 is 14 residues.

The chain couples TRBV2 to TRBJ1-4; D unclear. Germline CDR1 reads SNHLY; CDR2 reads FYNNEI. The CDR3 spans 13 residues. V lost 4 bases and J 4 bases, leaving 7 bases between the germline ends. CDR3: CASSVQVNEKLFF. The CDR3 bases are TGTGCCAGCAGTGTACAAGTTAATGAAAAACTGTTTTTT. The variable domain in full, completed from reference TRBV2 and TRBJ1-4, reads EPEVTQTPSHQVTQMGQEVILRCVPISNHLYFYWYRQILGQKVEFLVSFYNNEISEKSEIFDDQFSVERPDGSNFTLKIRSTKLEDSAMYFCASSVQVNEKLFFGSGTQLSVL.

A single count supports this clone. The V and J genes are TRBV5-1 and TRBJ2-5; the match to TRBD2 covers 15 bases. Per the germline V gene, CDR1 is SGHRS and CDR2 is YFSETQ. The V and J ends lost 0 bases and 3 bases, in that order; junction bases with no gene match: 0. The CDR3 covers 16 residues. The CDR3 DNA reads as TGCGCCAGCAGCTTGGGGACTAGCGGGGGGGAAGAGACCCAGTACTTC. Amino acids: CASSLGTSGGEETQYF.

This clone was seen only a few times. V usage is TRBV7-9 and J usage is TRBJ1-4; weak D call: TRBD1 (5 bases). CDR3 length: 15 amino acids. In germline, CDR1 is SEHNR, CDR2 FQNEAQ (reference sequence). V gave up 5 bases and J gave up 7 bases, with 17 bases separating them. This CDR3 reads CASSPHRTGREKLFF. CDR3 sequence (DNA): TGTGCCAGCAGCCCCCACAGGACCGGACGTGAAAAACTGTTTTTT.

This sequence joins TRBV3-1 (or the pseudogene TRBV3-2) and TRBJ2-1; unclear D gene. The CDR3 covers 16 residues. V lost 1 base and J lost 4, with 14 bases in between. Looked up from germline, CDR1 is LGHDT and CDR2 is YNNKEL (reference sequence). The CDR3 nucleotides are TGTGCCAGCAGCCAAGTGGGCACCTTCATTTACAATGAGCAGTTCTTC. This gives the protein CASSQVGTFIYNEQFF.

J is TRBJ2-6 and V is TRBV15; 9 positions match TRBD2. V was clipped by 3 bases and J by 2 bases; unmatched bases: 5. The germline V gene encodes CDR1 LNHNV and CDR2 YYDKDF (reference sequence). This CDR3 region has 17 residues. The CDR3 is CATSSLAGATGANVLTF. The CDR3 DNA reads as TGTGCCACCAGCAGTTTAGCGGGGGCAACTGGGGCCAACGTCCTGACTTTC.

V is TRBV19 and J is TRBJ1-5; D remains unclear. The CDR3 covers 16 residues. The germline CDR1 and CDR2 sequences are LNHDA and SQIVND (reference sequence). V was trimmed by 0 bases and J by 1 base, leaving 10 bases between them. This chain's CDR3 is CASSIDNGVSNQPQHF. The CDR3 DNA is TGTGCCAGTAGTATAGATAACGGGGTCAGCAATCAGCCCCAGCATTTT.

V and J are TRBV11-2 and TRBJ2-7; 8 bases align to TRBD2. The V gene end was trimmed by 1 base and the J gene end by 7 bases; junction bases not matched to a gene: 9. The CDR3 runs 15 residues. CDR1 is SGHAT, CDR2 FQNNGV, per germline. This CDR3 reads CASSLAGGGIREQYF. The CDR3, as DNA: TGTGCCAGCAGCTTAGCGGGGGGGGGTATACGAGAGCAGTACTTC.

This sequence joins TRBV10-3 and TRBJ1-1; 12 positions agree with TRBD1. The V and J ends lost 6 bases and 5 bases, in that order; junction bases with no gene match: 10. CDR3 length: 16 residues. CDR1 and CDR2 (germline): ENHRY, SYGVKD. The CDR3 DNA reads TGTGCCATCAGGGACTTTGGGACAGGGGGCAAAACTGAAGCTTTCTTT. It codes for CAIRDFGTGGKTEAFF.

In nucleotides, the CDR3 is TGCGCCAGCAGCCAAGATATGGCGGGAGATGAAAAACTGTTTTTT. Translated: CASSQDMAGDEKLFF. V and J are TRBV4-1 and TRBJ1-4, with unresolved D. The germline V gene encodes CDR1 MGHRA and CDR2 YSYEKL. V gave up 0 bases and J gave up 6 bases, with 11 bases separating them. This CDR3 has 15 amino acids.

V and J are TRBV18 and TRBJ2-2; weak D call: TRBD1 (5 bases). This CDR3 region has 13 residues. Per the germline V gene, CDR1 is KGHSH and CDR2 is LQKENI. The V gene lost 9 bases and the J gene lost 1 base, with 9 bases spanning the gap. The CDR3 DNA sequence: TGTGCCAGTGGGGCTTTGAACACCGGGGAGCTGTTTTTT. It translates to CASGALNTGELFF.

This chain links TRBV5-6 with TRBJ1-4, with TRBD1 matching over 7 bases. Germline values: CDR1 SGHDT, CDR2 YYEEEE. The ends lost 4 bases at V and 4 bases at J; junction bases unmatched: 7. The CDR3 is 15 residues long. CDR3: CASSETGVVNEKLFF. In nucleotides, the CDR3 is TGTGCCAGCAGCGAAACAGGGGTGGTTAATGAAAAACTGTTTTTT.

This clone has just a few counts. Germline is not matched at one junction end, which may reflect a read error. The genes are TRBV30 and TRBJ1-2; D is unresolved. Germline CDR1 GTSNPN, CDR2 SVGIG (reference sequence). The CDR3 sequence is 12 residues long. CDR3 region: CAWSEKGPGVFF. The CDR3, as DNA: TGTGCCTGGAGTGAGAAAGGCCCCGGAGTGTTTTTC.